This is a list of T cell receptor beta chains from one sample in a study of cytomegalovirus exposure and HLA in healthy donors. Sequencing used immunoSEQ multiplex PCR; TCRdb keeps in-frame clones, though not all of them. The sample includes about 190,000 clones, roughly four fifths of them seen just once. Source material: PBMCs. These receptors originate from a woman between 25 and 40 years old in good health and CMV-seropositive. CDR3s include the opening cysteine and the closing phenylalanine or tryptophan. The D gene is left open where the match is weak. The size field is filled for only some rows; it gives once, few, many or a size class.

>TRBD2|TRBV27|-|TRBJ2-4|17
CASSPLGTSGRGGIQYF
TGTGCCAGCAGTCCCCTAGGGACTAGCGGGAGAGGGGGCATTCAGTACTTC
>-|TRBV6-5|-|TRBJ2-7|15
CASSALGQGAYEQYF
TGTGCCAGCAGTGCCCTGGGGCAGGGTGCCTACGAGCAGTACTTC
>-|TRBV28|few|TRBJ2-1|15
CASSPAALSYNEQFF
TGTGCCAGCAGCCCAGCGGCTCTCTCCTACAATGAGCAGTTCTTC
>TRBD1|TRBV14|-|TRBJ1-1|15
CASSLLDRADTEAFF
TGTGCCAGCAGCCTACTCGACAGGGCCGACACTGAAGCTTTCTTT
>-|TRBV18|-|TRBJ2-7|14
CASSPQAGSYEQYF
TGTGCCAGCTCACCACAGGCGGGCTCCTACGAGCAGTACTTC
>TRBD2|TRBV28|-|TRBJ2-3|15
CASRTPSGRTDTQYF
TGTGCCAGCAGAACCCCTAGCGGGAGAACAGATACGCAGTATTTT
>-|TRBV10-2|-|TRBJ2-6|16
CASSDLSFSGANVLTF
TGCGCCAGCAGTGACCTGAGTTTCTCTGGGGCCAACGTCCTGACTTTC
>-|TRBV28|-|TRBJ1-1|14
CASSLYRTNTEAFF
TGTGCCAGCAGTTTATACAGGACGAACACTGAAGCTTTCTTT
>-|TRBV2|few|TRBJ2-7|17
CASSEEGVRIARYEQYF
TGTGCCAGCAGTGAAGAAGGGGTAAGGATAGCCAGGTACGAGCAGTACTTC
>-|TRBV7-7|-|TRBJ2-5|14
CASSSLRDQETQYF
TGTGCCAGCAGCTCCCTCAGGGACCAAGAGACCCAGTACTTC
>TRBD1|TRBV5-6|-|TRBJ1-6|14
CASSLSQGDSPLHF
TGTGCCAGCAGCTTGAGTCAGGGGGATTCACCCCTCCACTTT
>-|TRBV7-2|-|TRBJ2-1|17
CASRVPSGSFSYNEQFF
TGTGCCAGCAGGGTCCCGTCCGGGAGCTTCTCCTACAATGAGCAGTTCTTC
>-|TRBV4-1|-|TRBJ2-3|16
CASSPTRGGNPDTQYF
TGCGCCAGCAGCCCAACACGGGGCGGGAACCCAGATACGCAGTATTTT
>-|TRBV28|-|TRBJ1-5|15
CASSLAGIGNQPQHF
TGTGCCAGCAGTTTGGCGGGGATTGGCAATCAGCCCCAGCATTTT
>-|TRBV27|-|TRBJ2-5|14
CASSLDRFQETQYF
TGTGCCAGCAGTCTGGACAGATTCCAAGAGACCCAGTACTTC
>-|TRBV7-6|-|TRBJ2-1|17
CASSLAGQRLSYNEQFF
TGTGCCAGCAGCTTAGCGGGGCAGCGCCTCTCCTACAATGAGCAGTTCTTC
>-|TRBV6-1|-|TRBJ2-7|15
CASSERQGESYEQYF
TGTGCCAGCAGTGAAAGGCAGGGTGAATCCTACGAGCAGTACTTC
>TRBD2|TRBV28|-|TRBJ2-4|18
CASVQGLAGGGAKNIQYF
TGTGCCAGCGTCCAGGGACTAGCGGGAGGGGGCGCCAAAAACATTCAGTACTTC
>TRBD1|TRBV19|few|TRBJ1-4|14
CASTRLQGDEKLFF
TGTGCCAGTACAAGGTTACAGGGGGATGAAAAACTGTTTTTT
>TRBD2|TRBV18|-|TRBJ2-1|16
CASSPQGTSGRGEQFF
TGTGCCAGCTCACCCCAAGGGACTAGCGGGAGAGGCGAGCAGTTCTTC
>-|TRBV7-9|-|TRBJ1-1|18
CASSLAEIGVRLSEEAFF
TGTGCCAGCAGCTTAGCGGAGATCGGGGTCCGTCTTAGCGAGGAAGCTTTCTTT
>-|TRBV2|-|TRBJ1-5|13
CASRDYSNQPQHF
TGTGCCAGCAGGGACTATAGCAATCAGCCCCAGCATTTT
>-|TRBV7-9|-|TRBJ1-3|15
CSSSPPSSSGNTIYF
TGTTCCAGCAGCCCTCCTTCGAGCTCTGGAAACACCATATATTTT
>-|TRBV7-2|-|TRBJ1-1|13
CASSPLGGRVAFF
TGTGCCAGCAGTCCTCTCGGGGGACGGGTAGCTTTCTTT
>TRBD1|TRBV29-1|-|TRBJ1-1|13
CSVQAGQGAEAFF
TGCAGCGTCCAGGCGGGACAGGGGGCTGAAGCTTTCTTT
>TRBD2|TRBV7-2|-|TRBJ2-5|18
CASSLLRTSGSLVETQYF
TGTGCCAGCAGCTTATTACGGACTAGCGGGAGTCTTGTCGAGACCCAGTACTTC
>-|TRBV5-8|-|TRBJ1-5|15
CASSLGGAGNQPQHF
TGTGCCAGCAGCTTGGGGGGCGCGGGCAATCAGCCCCAGCATTTT
>-|TRBV29-1|-|TRBJ2-7|12
CSVERAASEQYF
TGCAGCGTTGAGCGGGCCGCCTCCGAGCAGTACTTC
>-|TRBV27|few|TRBJ2-7|13
CASSLSFGGEQYF
TGTGCCAGCAGTTTATCGTTCGGGGGCGAGCAGTACTTC
>TRBD1|TRBV5-1|-|TRBJ1-6|15
CASSLAGQGYSPLHF
TGCGCCAGCAGCTTGGCGGGACAGGGATATTCACCCCTCCACTTT
>-|TRBV19|-|TRBJ1-1|16
CASSPRWGRSNTEAFF
TGTGCCAGTAGCCCTAGGTGGGGCAGGTCGAACACTGAAGCTTTCTTT
>TRBD1|TRBV27|once|TRBJ1-2|13
CASSPDRVKGYTF
TGTGCCAGCAGTCCGGACAGGGTAAAGGGCTACACCTTC
>-|TRBV5-4|-|TRBJ2-6|14
CASTTNRGSNVLTF
TGTGCCAGCACCACTAATAGGGGGTCCAACGTCCTGACTTTC
>TRBD1|TRBV5-1|-|TRBJ2-7|16
CASSPGQSNPSYEQYF
TGCGCCAGCAGCCCGGGACAGTCTAACCCCTCCTACGAGCAGTACTTC
>-|TRBV27|-|TRBJ1-1|15
CASTSLGGDSYEAFF
TGTGCCAGCACCAGTTTGGGGGGAGACAGCTATGAAGCTTTCTTT
>TRBD1|TRBV5-1|-|TRBJ1-1|14
CASEGQGMNTEAFF
TGCGCCAGCGAGGGACAGGGAATGAACACTGAAGCTTTCTTT
>TRBD2|TRBV7-9|few|TRBJ2-7|16
CASSSPGTSDSYEQYF
TGTGCCAGCAGTTCGCCAGGGACTAGCGATTCCTACGAGCAGTACTTC
>-|TRBV2|-|TRBJ1-1|23
CASSEPFPGDLYPEDYPNTEAFF
TGTGCCAGCAGCGAACCATTCCCAGGGGACCTATACCCCGAAGATTACCCGAACACTGAAGCTTTCTTT
>-|TRBV13|-|TRBJ2-7|13
CASKEGQSYEQYF
TGTGCCAGCAAGGAAGGACAGTCCTACGAGCAGTACTTC
>TRBD1|TRBV19|few|TRBJ1-2|17
CASSPPLGRGENYGYTF
TGTGCCAGTAGTCCCCCCCTGGGCAGGGGGGAGAACTATGGCTACACCTTC
>TRBD1|TRBV29-1|once|TRBJ1-1|13
CSVAQGVEGEAFF
TGCAGCGTCGCACAGGGGGTTGAGGGTGAAGCTTTCTTT
>-|TRBV5-4|-|TRBJ2-1|14
CASYVGDPSDEQFF
TGTGCCAGTTACGTGGGAGACCCTAGCGATGAGCAGTTCTTC